This T cell receptor beta chain was retrieved from a study of Ad26.COV2.S vaccination and SARS-CoV-2 variants. Study overall: Intramuscular Ad26.COV2.S at 5x10^10 or 1x10^11 viral particles.

The study, taken as a whole, reports: Measurements of TCR breadth and depth may have given underestimates of the total T cell responses. The breadth of spike-specific CD8+ and CD4+ T cell responses after vaccination was reportedly substantial.

Germline-derived CDR1 and CDR2 are MNHEY and SVGEGT. Trimming removed 1 base from V and 3 bases from J; junction bases left unmatched: 11. The CDR3 is made up of 20 amino acids. The repertoire was sequenced with immunoSEQ multiplex PCR; TCRdb's copy has only in-frame clones and lacks some. The repertoire holds about 330,000 clones, with 85% to 90% as singletons. Treatment defined: around 19 received Ad26.COV2.S at low or high dose, single or two shots; about 5 received placebo; per-sample allocation not given. Samples came from day 63 after the first vaccine or placebo injection. The donor was a Boston adult aged 18-55 years. Worth noting for this clone: The antigen is undetermined.

The rearrangement joins TRBV6-2 or TRBV6-3 to TRBJ2-1; 14 positions agree with TRBD2. The sample in question was peripheral blood, obtained in a trial of Ad26.COV2.S vaccine versus placebo. The clonotype was recovered from a person aged 18-65 years who received the Ad26.COV2.S COVID-19 vaccine or a placebo. The CDR3 DNA reads TGTGCCAGCAGTTACTTACGCGGGACTAGCGGGAGTTGGAGCTACAATGAGCAGTTCTTC. Protein product: CASSYLRGTSGSWSYNEQFF.